One sample yielded the 18 T cell receptor beta chains listed below, sequenced in a study of immune characterization of retroperitoneal liposarcoma. Each CDR3 protein gets one entry after TCRdb re-called the PCR reads with MiXCR. The data hold more than 6,500 distinct CDR3 sequences, with roughly 31% observed a single time. The sequencing sample was made of tumor tissue. The source of these receptors is a female donor with retroperitoneal liposarcoma.

The chain carries TRBV15 and TRBJ2-1, with unresolved D. CDR1 is LNHNV, CDR2 YYDKDF, per germline (reference sequence). This CDR3 has 15 amino acids. V lost 1 base and J 6 bases, leaving 13 bases between the germline ends. The DNA of the CDR3 is TGTGCCACCAGCAGAGCATCGAGTCCCTCCAATGAGCAGTTCTTC. It translates to CATSRASSPSNEQFF. Full variable domain (rest looked up from reference TRBV15 and TRBJ2-1): DAMVIQNPRYQVTQFGKPVTLSCSQTLNHNVMYWYQQKSSQAPKLLFHYYDKDFNNEADTPDNFQSRRPNTSFCFLDIRSPGLGDTAMYLCATSRASSPSNEQFFGPGTRLTVL.

Many counts were recorded for this clonotype. The chain links TRBV25-1 to TRBJ1-2; possibly TRBD1 for D (6 bases). Germline V lookup: CDR1 MGHDK, CDR2 SYGVNS. The CDR3 spans 12 residues. The V and J ends lost 1 base and 8 bases respectively, with 8 bases between them. CDR3 sequence reads: CASSESGAGYTF. The CDR3 nucleotides are TGTGCCAGCAGTGAATCAGGGGCCGGCTACACCTTC.

This clonotype was seen more than once but under ten times. Germline is not matched at one junction end, which may reflect a read error. The CDR3 here is CASGDPGPGSGANVLTF. As DNA, the CDR3 is TGTGCCAGCGGTGACCCAGGCCCCGGTTCTGGGGCCAACGTCCTGACTTTC. This sequence joins TRBV6-4 and TRBJ2-6; D is uncertain. Germline V gives CDR1 MRHNA, CDR2 SNTAGT. The CDR3 totals 17 residues.

This clonotype showed up just once. The chain is built from TRBV5-1 and TRBJ2-4; 10 bases line up with TRBD2. The assigned J gene may be wrong: the sequence end matches TRBJ2-7 better. The CDR3 sequence is 16 residues long. Germline V gene lookup returns CDR1 SGHRS and CDR2 YFSETQ. CDR3 loop: CASSLVGTSATYEQYF. The DNA for the CDR3 is TGCGCCAGCAGCTTGGTTGGGACTAGCGCTACCTACGAGCAGTACTTC.

The chain uses TRBV6-8 and TRBJ2-7; D is unresolved. Germline V lookup: CDR1 MNHGY, CDR2 SAAAGT. V was cut by 5 bases and J by 4 bases, with 12 bases left in between. The CDR3 spans 13 residues. This chain's CDR3 is CASSESRNYEQYF. DNA of the CDR3: TGTGCCAGCAGTGAATCGAGGAATTACGAGCAGTACTTC.

Ten or more counts support this clonotype. The chain has TRBV11-3 and TRBJ1-2, with 8 bases fitting TRBD1. Germline-derived CDR1 and CDR2 are SGHNT and YENEEA. After removal of 5 bases from V and 7 bases from J, the junction contained 12 bases not matched to a gene. There are 15 residues in the CDR3. The CDR3 DNA sequence: TGTGCCAGCAGCGACAACAGGGGGACTATCGGTGGCTACACCTTC. Protein: CASSDNRGTIGGYTF.

The chain joins TRBV12-5 to TRBJ2-7; D is undetermined. Trimming shortened V by 6 bases and J by 0 bases, and 15 bases separated the two germline ends. Germline V gives CDR1 LGHNT, CDR2 FRNRAP. The CDR3 covers 15 residues. The CDR3 loop reads CASGLTLDPSYEQYF. The DNA for the CDR3 is TGTGCTAGTGGCTTGACTCTGGACCCCTCCTACGAGCAGTACTTC. The entire variable domain, with the rest obtained from reference TRBV12-5 and TRBJ2-7, is as follows: DARVTQTPRHKVTEMGQEVTMRCQPILGHNTVFWYRQTMMQGLELLAYFRNRAPLDDSGMPKDRFSAEMPDATLATLKIQPSEPRDSAVYFCASGLTLDPSYEQYFGPGTRLTVT.

This clonotype was seen only a few times. The chain links TRBV7-2 to TRBJ2-5; TRBD2 aligns across 9 bases. The ends lost 5 bases at V and 11 bases at J; junction bases unmatched: 15. Germline V gene data show CDR1 as SGHTA and CDR2 as FQGNSA. The CDR3 covers 15 residues. The CDR3 region has the DNA TGTGCCAGCAGCCAAAGACGACTAGCGGTCAATGAGCAGTACTTC. Translation gives CASSQRRLAVNEQYF.

This chain connects TRBV7-2 to TRBJ2-1; 7 bases fit TRBD2. The CDR3 spans 15 residues. Trimming took 5 bases from V and 13 from J; bases not matched to a gene: 17. Germline CDR1 and CDR2: SGHTA and FQGNSA. The CDR3 nucleotides are TGTGCCAGCAGCATAGATGGACCTTGGCGGGAGACCCAGTTCTTC. Translated, it gives CASSIDGPWRETQFF.

This clonotype has a count of ten or more. This may stem from a read error, because a much larger clone lies one nucleotide away. The chain joins TRBV12-3 or TRBV12-4 to TRBJ2-1, with TRBD2 matching over 8 bases. The CDR3 is 13 residues long. The V gene end was trimmed by 7 bases and the J gene end by 10 bases; junction bases not matched to a gene: 9. The CDR3 loop reads CASMRAGAYEQFF. CDR3 nucleotides: TGTGCCAGCATGCGAGCGGGAGCCTACGAGCAGTTCTTC.

The rearrangement joins TRBV5-6 to TRBJ2-1, with D possibly TRBD2 on 6 matching bases. V gave up 4 bases and J gave up 12 bases, with 20 bases separating them. From germline, CDR1 is SGHDT and CDR2 YYEEEE. The CDR3 is 14 residues long. Here the CDR3 DNA reads TGTGCCAGCAGCCCCCGGACACTCGGAGGGGCGCAGTTCTTC. It encodes CASSPRTLGGAQFF.

Only one count was recorded for this clonotype. The chain is built from TRBV7-9 and TRBJ2-1; TRBD1 matches 7 bases. The tail of the sequence fits TRBJ2-7 better, so the J call may be wrong. Germline V CDR1 and CDR2: SEHNR, FQNEAQ (reference sequence). The CDR3 sequence is 14 residues long. As DNA, the CDR3 is TGTGCCAGCAGCCCAGGGGGAAGCTCCTACGAGCAGTACTTC. Encoded protein: CASSPGGSSYEQYF.

This clonotype is medium-sized by share. This chain uses TRBV12-3 or TRBV12-4 with TRBJ2-3; D is unclear. Trimming took 7 bases from V and 1 from J, leaving 9 bases between them. The CDR3 loop spans 13 amino acids. As DNA, the CDR3 is TGTGCCAGCACCCACTTCCGCACAGATACGCAGTATTTT. Translated, it gives CASTHFRTDTQYF.

In its sample, this clonotype was seen a few times. CDR3 sequence (DNA): TGTGCCAGCAGTGACAACGGGTACAATGAGCAGTACTTC. Its translation is CASSDNGYNEQYF. V usage is TRBV6-1 and J usage is TRBJ2-7; D remains ambiguous. V dropped 3 bases and J dropped 7 bases, with 13 bases sitting between them. CDR1 is MNHNS, CDR2 SASEGT, per germline. This CDR3 region has 13 residues.

This clonotype came up many times. The gene calls are TRBV5-4 and TRBJ2-1; 7 positions match TRBD2. The CDR3 loop spans 17 amino acids. CDR1 SGHNT and CDR2 YYREEE come from the germline V gene (reference sequence). J gave up 2 bases and V 4 bases, and 12 bases lay outside the gene matches. The CDR3 loop is CASSLSWSGNTYNEQFF. In nucleotides, the CDR3 is TGTGCCAGCAGCCTGTCGTGGAGCGGGAACACCTACAATGAGCAGTTCTTC.

This clonotype has just a few counts. The chain has TRBV5-4 and TRBJ2-5; TRBD2 matches at 10 bases. J lost 4 bases, V lost 3 bases, and 3 bases had no gene match. Germline values: CDR1 SGHNT, CDR2 YYREEE (reference sequence). The CDR3 spans 14 residues. The CDR3 reads CASSSTSGTETQYF. CDR3 sequence (DNA): TGTGCCAGCAGCTCCACTAGCGGGACAGAGACCCAGTACTTC. Filled out from reference TRBV5-4 and TRBJ2-5, the complete variable domain reads ETGVTQSPTHLIKTRGQQVTLRCSSQSGHNTVSWYQQALGQGPQFIFQYYREEENGRGNFPPRFSGLQFPNYSSELNVNALELDDSALYLCASSSTSGTETQYFGPGTRLLVL.

This clonotype was observed many times. This sequence may be a read error, since a much larger clone differs from it by one base. The chain links TRBV6-1 to TRBJ2-1, with a possible D match to TRBD1 (8 bases). CDR1 and CDR2 (germline): MNHNS, SASEGT. This CDR3 spans 20 amino acids. V was cut by 8 bases and J by 10 bases, with 39 bases left in between. CDR3 sequence: CASGRQGSGSGTILIYEQFF. CDR3 bases: TGTGCCAGCGGCCGACAGGGGTCAGGCAGCGGGACCATCCTTATCTACGAGCAGTTCTTC.

This clonotype qualifies as large. This chain links TRBV6-1 with TRBJ2-7, with 9 bases identical to TRBD1. Unmatched junction bases numbered 12, after V lost 5 bases and J lost 4 bases. This CDR3 has 16 residues. Germline-derived CDR1 and CDR2 are MNHNS and SASEGT. CDR3 sequence (DNA): TGTGCCAGCAGTCGAAGGGGGGGGACAGGGAAATACGAGCAGTACTTC. Translating it yields CASSRRGGTGKYEQYF.